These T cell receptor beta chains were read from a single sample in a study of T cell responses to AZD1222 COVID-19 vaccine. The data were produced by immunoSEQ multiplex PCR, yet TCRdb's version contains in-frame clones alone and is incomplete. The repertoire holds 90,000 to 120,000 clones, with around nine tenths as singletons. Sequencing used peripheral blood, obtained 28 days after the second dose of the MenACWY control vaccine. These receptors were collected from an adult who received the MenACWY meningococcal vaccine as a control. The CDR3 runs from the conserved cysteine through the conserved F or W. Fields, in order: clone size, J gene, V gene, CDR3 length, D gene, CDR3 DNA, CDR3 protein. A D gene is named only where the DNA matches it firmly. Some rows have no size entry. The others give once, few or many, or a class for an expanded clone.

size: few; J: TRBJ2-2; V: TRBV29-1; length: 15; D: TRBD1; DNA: TGCAGCGTGACAACCGGGACAGGGAACACCGGGGAGCTGTTTTTT; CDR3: CSVTTGTGNTGELFF
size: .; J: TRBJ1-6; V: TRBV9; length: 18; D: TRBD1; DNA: TGTGCCAGCAGCCCACGACAGGGGCACCACCCCACAAATTCACCCCTCCACTTT; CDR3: CASSPRQGHHPTNSPLHF
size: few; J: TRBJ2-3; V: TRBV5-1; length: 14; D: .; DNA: TGCGCCAGCTCCCGGGACGGGAGCACAGATACGCAGTATTTT; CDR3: CASSRDGSTDTQYF
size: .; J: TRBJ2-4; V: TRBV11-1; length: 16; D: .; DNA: TGTGCCAGCAGCCCGCGGACAGCAAAGTCCAAAAACATTCAGTACTTC; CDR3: CASSPRTAKSKNIQYF
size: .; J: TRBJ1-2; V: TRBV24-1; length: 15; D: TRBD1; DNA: TGTGCCACCAGTGATTCTGCAGGGGGTCGTCGTGGCTACACCTTC; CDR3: CATSDSAGGRRGYTF
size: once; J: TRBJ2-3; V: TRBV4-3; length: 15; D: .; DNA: TGCGCCAGCAGCCAAGATCGAGGGACCACAGATACGCAGTATTTT; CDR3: CASSQDRGTTDTQYF
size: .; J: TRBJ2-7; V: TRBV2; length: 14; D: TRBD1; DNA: TGTGCCAGCACGGGGACAGGGGGGGATTACGAGCAGTACTTC; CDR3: CASTGTGGDYEQYF
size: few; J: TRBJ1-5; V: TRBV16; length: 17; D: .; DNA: TGTGCCAGCAGCCAATTCGTGGGGCCAGGGATCAATCAGCCCCAGCATTTT; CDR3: CASSQFVGPGINQPQHF
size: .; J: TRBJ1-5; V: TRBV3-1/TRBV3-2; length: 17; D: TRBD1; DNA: TGTGCCAGCAGCCAAGAATTTGGGACAGGGGCCAATCAGCCCCAGCATTTT; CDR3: CASSQEFGTGANQPQHF
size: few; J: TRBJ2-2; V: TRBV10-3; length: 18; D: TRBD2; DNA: TGTGCCATCAGTCTAATCCCGGGGGGGAGACTAAACACCGGGGAGCTGTTTTTT; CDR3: CAISLIPGGRLNTGELFF
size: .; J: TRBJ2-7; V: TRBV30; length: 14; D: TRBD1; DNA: TGTGCCTGGAGTGGAAAGGGGACAGGGGACGAGCAGTACTTC; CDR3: CAWSGKGTGDEQYF
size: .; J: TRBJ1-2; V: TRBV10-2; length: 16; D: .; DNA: TGCGCCAGCAGTGGGGGGGGCGCGGGTTATGACTATGGCTACACCTTC; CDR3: CASSGGGAGYDYGYTF
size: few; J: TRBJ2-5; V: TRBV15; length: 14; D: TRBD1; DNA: TGTGCCACCAGCAGGGACAGGGGACAAGAGACCCAGTACTTC; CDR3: CATSRDRGQETQYF
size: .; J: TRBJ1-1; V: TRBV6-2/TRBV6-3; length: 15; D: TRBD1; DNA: TGTGCCAGCAGTTACCAGGGACAGAGGAACACTGAAGCTTTCTTT; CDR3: CASSYQGQRNTEAFF
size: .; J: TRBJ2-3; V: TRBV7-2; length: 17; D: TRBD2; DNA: TGTGCCAGCAGCTTAGCGTTGCGGGGGGCGGTCACAGATACGCAGTATTTT; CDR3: CASSLALRGAVTDTQYF
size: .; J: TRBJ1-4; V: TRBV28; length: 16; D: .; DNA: TGTGCCAGCAGCTTAACCATTGGGGCGGGTAATGAAAAACTGTTTTTT; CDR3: CASSLTIGAGNEKLFF
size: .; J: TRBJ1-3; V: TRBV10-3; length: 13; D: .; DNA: TGTGCCATCAGTGAGCGACAGGGAAACACCATATATTTT; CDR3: CAISERQGNTIYF
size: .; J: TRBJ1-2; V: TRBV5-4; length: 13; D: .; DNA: TGTGCCAGCAGCTTCGCAGAAGGCTATGGCTACACCTTC; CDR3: CASSFAEGYGYTF
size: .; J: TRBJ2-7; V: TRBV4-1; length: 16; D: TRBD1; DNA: TGCGCCAGCAGCCAAGATATGAGGGACAGTCTAGGGGAGCAGTACTTC; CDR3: CASSQDMRDSLGEQYF
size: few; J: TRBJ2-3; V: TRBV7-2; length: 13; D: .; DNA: TGTGCCAGCAGTGGACTATACACAGATACGCAGTATTTT; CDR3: CASSGLYTDTQYF
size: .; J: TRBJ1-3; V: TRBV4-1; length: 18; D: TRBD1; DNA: TGCGCCAGCAGCCAAGATCTAGCTGAGGGGGCGGTCGGAAACACCATATATTTT; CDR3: CASSQDLAEGAVGNTIYF
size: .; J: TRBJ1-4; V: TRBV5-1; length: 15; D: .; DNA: TGCGCCAGCAGCCCAGGACAGACAACTAATGAAAAACTGTTTTTT; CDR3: CASSPGQTTNEKLFF
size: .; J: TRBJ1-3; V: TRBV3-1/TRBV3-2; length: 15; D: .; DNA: TGTGCCAGCAGCTTATTACCAGGGAGCGGAAACACCATATATTTT; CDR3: CASSLLPGSGNTIYF
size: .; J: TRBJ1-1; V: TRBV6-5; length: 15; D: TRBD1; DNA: TGTGCCAGCAGTTACTCGAACAGGGGAGGCACTGAAGCTTTCTTT; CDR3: CASSYSNRGGTEAFF
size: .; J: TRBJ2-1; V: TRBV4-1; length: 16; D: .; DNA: TGCGCCAGCAGCCAATCGGGAGCGTTTTCCTACAATGAGCAGTTCTTC; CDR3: CASSQSGAFSYNEQFF
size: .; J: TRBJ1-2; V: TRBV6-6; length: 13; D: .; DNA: TGTGCCAGCAGATCTCAGGGGAACTATGGCTACACCTTC; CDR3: CASRSQGNYGYTF
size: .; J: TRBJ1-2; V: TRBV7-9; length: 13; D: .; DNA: TGTGCCAGCACCCAGGACGCATCCTATGGCTACACCTTC; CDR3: CASTQDASYGYTF
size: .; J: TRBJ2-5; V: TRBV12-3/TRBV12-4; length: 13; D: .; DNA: TGTGCCAGCAGTTTGGGGGGTCAGAAGACCCAGTACTTC; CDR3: CASSLGGQKTQYF
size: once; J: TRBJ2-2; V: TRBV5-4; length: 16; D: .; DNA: TGTGCCAGCAGCTTAAGACAGAGTAGGAACACCGGGGAGCTGTTTTTT; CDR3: CASSLRQSRNTGELFF
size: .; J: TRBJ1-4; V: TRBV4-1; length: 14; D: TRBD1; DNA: TGCGCCAGCAGCCTGGGACAGACTAATGAAAAACTGTTTTTT; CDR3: CASSLGQTNEKLFF
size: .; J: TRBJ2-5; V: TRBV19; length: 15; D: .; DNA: TGTGCCAGTAGTATAGCAGATACTTCCCAAGAGACCCAGTACTTC; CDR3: CASSIADTSQETQYF
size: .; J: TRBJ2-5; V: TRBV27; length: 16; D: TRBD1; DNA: TGTGCCAGCAGTCAACCCGGGACAGGAACACAAGAGACCCAGTACTTC; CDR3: CASSQPGTGTQETQYF
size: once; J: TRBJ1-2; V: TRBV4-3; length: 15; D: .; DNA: TGCGCCAGCAGCCTCTCCGGGGGAGAGAATTATGGCTACACCTTC; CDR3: CASSLSGGENYGYTF
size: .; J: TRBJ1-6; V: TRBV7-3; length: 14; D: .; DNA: TGTGCCAGCAGCTCCTCGAACAGTAATTCACCCCTCCACTTT; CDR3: CASSSSNSNSPLHF
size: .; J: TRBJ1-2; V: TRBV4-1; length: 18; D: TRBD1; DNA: TGCGCCAGCAGCCAAGATCCCAGGAAAGGGGGCATCGACTATGGCTACACCTTC; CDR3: CASSQDPRKGGIDYGYTF
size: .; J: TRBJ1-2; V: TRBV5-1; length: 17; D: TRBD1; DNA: TGCGCCAGCAGCTTACAGCCGGGGACAGGGGGCGAGAATGGCTACACCTTC; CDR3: CASSLQPGTGGENGYTF
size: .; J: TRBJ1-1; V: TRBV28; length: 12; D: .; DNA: TGTGCCGCCCGGGGCCCAAACACTGAAGCTTTCTTT; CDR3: CAARGPNTEAFF
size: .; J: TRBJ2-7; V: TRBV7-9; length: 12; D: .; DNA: TGTGCCATCCCGGGACCACAATACGAGCAGTACTTC; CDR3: CAIPGPQYEQYF
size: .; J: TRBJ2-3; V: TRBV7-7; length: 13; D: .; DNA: TGTGCTAGCAGCCTCCAGGGGATGGGGAGGCAGTATTTT; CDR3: CASSLQGMGRQYF
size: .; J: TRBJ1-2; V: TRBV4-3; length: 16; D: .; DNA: TGCGCCAGCAGCCAAACAAGGGGGACCGACCCATATGGCTACACCTTC; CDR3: CASSQTRGTDPYGYTF
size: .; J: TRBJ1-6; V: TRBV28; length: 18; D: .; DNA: TGTGCCAGCAGCCCTACCGTAGGGTGGGCCTCCTATAATTCACCCCTCCACTTT; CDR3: CASSPTVGWASYNSPLHF
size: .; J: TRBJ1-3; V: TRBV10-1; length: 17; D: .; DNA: TGCGCCAGCAGTGAGAATTGGGATCAAAGGGAAGGAAACACCATATATTTT; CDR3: CASSENWDQREGNTIYF